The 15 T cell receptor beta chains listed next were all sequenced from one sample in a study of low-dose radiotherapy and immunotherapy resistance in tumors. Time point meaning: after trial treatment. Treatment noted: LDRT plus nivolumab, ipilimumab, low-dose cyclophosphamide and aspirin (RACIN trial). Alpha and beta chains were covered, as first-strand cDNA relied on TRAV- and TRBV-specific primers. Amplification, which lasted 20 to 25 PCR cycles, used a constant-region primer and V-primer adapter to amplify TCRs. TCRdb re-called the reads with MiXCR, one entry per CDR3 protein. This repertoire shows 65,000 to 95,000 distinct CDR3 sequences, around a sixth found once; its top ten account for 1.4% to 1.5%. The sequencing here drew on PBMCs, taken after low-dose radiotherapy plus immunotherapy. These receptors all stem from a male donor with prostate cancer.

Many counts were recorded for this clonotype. The CDR3 sequence: CAWSGASGGQPQHF. In DNA, the CDR3 is TGTGCCTGGAGTGGGGCGTCCGGGGGGCAGCCCCAGCATTTT. This rearrangement joins TRBV30 to TRBJ1-5, with a tentative D call TRBD1 (5 bases). This CDR3 contains 14 residues. Germline V CDR1 and CDR2: GTSNPN, SVGIG (reference sequence). Trimming cost V 1 base and J 7 bases, with 14 bases left between them.

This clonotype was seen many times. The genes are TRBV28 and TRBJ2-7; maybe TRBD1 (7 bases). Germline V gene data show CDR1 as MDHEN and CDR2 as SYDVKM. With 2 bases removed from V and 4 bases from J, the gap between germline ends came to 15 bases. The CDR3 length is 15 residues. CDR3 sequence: CASSLGAGGRYEQYF. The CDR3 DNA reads TGTGCCAGCAGTTTAGGGGCAGGGGGGCGGTACGAGCAGTACTTC.

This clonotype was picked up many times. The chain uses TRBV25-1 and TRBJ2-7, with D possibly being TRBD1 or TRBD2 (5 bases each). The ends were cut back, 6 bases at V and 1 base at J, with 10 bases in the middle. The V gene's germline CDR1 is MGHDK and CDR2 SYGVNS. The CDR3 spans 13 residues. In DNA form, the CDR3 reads TGTGCCAGCAGAGCTGGGGGTTCCTACGAGCAGTACTTC. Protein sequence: CASRAGGSYEQYF.

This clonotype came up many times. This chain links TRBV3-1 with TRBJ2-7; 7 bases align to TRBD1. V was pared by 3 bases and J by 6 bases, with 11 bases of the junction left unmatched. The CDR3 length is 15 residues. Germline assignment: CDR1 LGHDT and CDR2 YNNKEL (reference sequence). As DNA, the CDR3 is TGTGCCAGCAGCCACCAGACCCTGACAGGGTCCGAGCAGTACTTC. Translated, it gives CASSHQTLTGSEQYF.

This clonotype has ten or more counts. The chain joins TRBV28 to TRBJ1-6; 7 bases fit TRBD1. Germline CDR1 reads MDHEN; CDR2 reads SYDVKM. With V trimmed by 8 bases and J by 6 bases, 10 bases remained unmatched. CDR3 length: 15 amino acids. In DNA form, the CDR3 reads TGTGCCAGCGTTACGGCAGGGGGAGCTAATTCACCCCTCCACTTT. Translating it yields CASVTAGGANSPLHF.

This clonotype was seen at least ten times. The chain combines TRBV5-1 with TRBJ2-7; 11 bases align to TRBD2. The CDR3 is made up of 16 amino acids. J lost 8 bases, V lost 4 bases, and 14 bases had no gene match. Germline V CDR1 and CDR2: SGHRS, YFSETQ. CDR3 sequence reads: CASSLTGGLAAQKQYF. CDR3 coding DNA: TGCGCCAGCAGCCTAACGGGGGGACTAGCGGCCCAAAAGCAGTACTTC.

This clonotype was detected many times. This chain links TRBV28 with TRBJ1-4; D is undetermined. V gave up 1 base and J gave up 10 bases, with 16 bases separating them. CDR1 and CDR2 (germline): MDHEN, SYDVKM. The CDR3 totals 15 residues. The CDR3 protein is CASSLSGGSDVKLFF. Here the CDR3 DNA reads TGTGCCAGCAGTTTATCTGGTGGTTCAGACGTAAAACTGTTTTTT.

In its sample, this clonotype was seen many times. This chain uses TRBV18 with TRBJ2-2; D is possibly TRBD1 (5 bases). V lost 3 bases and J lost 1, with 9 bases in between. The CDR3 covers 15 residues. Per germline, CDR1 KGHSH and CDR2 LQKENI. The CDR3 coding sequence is TGTGCCAGCTCACCGCGGCAGGGGAACACCGGGGAGCTGTTTTTT. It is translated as CASSPRQGNTGELFF.

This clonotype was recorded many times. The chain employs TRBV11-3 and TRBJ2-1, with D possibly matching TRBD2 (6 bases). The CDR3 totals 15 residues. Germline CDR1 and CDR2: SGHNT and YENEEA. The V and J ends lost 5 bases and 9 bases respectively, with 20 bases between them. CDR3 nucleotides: TGTGCCAGCAGCCCAGACTCCCGGGACTTGGGTGAGCAGTTCTTC. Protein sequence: CASSPDSRDLGEQFF.

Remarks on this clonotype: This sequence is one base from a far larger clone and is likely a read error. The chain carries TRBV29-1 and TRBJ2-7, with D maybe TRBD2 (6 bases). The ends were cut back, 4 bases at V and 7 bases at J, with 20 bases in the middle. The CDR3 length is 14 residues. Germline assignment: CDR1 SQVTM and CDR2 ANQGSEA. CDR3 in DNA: TGCAGCGTTGCCCGGGATTGGAGGGTCAATGAGCAGTACTTC. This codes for CSVARDWRVNEQYF.

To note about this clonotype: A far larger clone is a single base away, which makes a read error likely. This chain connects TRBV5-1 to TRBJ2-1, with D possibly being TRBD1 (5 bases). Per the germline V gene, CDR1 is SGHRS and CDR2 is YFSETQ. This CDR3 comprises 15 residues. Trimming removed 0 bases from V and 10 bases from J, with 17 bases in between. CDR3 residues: CASSLGQGVLYEQFF. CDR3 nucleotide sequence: TGCGCCAGCAGCTTGGGTCAGGGTGTTCTCTACGAGCAGTTCTTC.

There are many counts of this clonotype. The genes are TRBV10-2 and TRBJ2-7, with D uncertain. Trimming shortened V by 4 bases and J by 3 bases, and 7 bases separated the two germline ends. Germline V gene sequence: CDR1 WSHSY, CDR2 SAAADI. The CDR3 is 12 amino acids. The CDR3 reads CASSVGRYEQYF. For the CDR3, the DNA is TGCGCCAGCAGTGTCGGTCGCTACGAGCAGTACTTC.

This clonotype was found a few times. DNA of the CDR3: TGTGCCAGTAGTATGAGCCCGGGTCCAGATACGCAGTATTTT. This gives the protein CASSMSPGPDTQYF. The chain couples TRBV19 to TRBJ2-3; D gene ambiguous. V lost 3 bases to trimming and J lost 4 bases, with 11 bases between them. The CDR3 runs 14 residues. Germline lookup yields CDR1 LNHDA and CDR2 SQIVND (reference sequence).

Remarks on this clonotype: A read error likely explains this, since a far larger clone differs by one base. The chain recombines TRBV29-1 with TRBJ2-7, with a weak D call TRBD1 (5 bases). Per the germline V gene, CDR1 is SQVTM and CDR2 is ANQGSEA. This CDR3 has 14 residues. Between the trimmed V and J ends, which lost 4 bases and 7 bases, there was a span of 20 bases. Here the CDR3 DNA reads TGCAGCGTTGGCCAGGGATTCCTCGACAATGAGCAGTACTTC. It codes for CSVGQGFLDNEQYF.

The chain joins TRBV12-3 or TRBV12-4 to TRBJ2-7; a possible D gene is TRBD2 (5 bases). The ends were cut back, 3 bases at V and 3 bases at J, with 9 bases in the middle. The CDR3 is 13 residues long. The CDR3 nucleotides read TGTGCCAGCAGTTTTGGGAGTCTCTACGAGCAGTACTTC. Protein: CASSFGSLYEQYF.